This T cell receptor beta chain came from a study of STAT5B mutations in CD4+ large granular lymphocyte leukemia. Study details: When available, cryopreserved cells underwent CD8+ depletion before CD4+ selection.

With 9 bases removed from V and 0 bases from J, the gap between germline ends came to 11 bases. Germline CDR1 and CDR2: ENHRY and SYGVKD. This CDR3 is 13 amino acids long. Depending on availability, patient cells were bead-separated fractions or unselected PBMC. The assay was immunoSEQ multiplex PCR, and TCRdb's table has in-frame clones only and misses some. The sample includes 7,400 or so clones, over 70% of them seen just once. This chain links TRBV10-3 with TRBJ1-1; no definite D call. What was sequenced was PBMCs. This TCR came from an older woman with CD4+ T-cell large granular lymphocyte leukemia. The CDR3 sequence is CAIWTGMNTEAFF. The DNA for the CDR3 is TGTGCCATATGGACCGGGATGAACACTGAAGCTTTCTTT.